The 4 T cell receptor beta chains below all came from one sample that was sequenced in a study of regulatory T cells in long-lasting Graves disease. To make TCR beta libraries, researchers used iRepertoire HTBI primers and Arm-PCR of CDR3 regions. TCRdb passed the multiplex PCR reads through MiXCR, listing each CDR3 protein once. The sample carries 440,000 or so distinct CDR3 sequences, 16% recorded once. The time point: newly diagnosed GD, antithyroid drugs for less than 3 months. RNA isolated from PBMCs was used to make the TCR library. The data were also submitted as part of a second study, on T cells in Graves' hyperthyroidism and ophthalmopathy.

This specimen consisted of peripheral blood mononuclear cells (PBMCs), obtained at new diagnosis, from a patient treated with antithyroid drugs. The receptors come from a woman aged 25 to 39 with Graves disease.

This clonotype was seen a few times. The rearrangement uses TRBV29-1 and TRBJ2-5, with TRBD2 as a possible D gene (7 bases). From germline, CDR1 is SQVTM and CDR2 ANQGSEA. Trimming cost V 5 bases and J 1 base, with 14 bases left between them. CDR3 length: 14 residues. CDR3 DNA sequence: TGCAGCGTTCCAGGGGAGGGGCGCCAAGAGACCCAGTACTTC. Translated, it gives CSVPGEGRQETQYF.

CDR3 region: CASSFRTASTDTQYF. CDR3 in DNA: TGCGCCAGCAGCTTCCGGACAGCAAGCACAGATACGCAGTATTTT. The chain combines TRBV5-1 with TRBJ2-3, with D perhaps TRBD1 (6 bases). This CDR3 comprises 15 residues. Trimming took 2 bases from V and 0 from J, leaving 10 bases between them. In germline, CDR1 is SGHRS, CDR2 YFSETQ.

In this sample, this clonotype turned up many times. J is TRBJ1-5 and V is TRBV3-1; D gene unclear. Germline values: CDR1 LGHDT, CDR2 YNNKEL (reference sequence). This CDR3 contains 13 residues. The germline V and J ends were trimmed by 6 bases and 4 bases, with 10 bases remaining between them. This CDR3 is CASSLLENQPQHF. DNA of the CDR3: TGTGCCAGCAGTTTATTGGAGAATCAGCCCCAGCATTTT.

V usage is TRBV7-6 and J usage is TRBJ2-3; no clear D. This CDR3 region has 12 residues. Germline-derived CDR1 and CDR2 are SGHVS and FNYEAQ. V shed 1 base and J shed 11 bases, with 10 bases lying between them. The CDR3 is CASSLEYGGQYF. The DNA for the CDR3 is TGTGCCAGCAGCTTAGAGTACGGTGGGCAGTATTTT.